This T cell receptor (beta chain) comes out of a study of regulatory T cells in long-lasting Graves disease (dated by TCRdb to about 2021). About the full investigation: Persistent Graves' disease was defined as antithyroid drug treatment for over 5 years with persistently positive TSH receptor autoantibodies. Peripheral blood TCR sequencing and RNA sequencing compared persistent Graves' disease patients with newly diagnosed Graves' disease patients. The study was registered as a clinical trial and conducted in China. A total of 33 samples were covered by TCR sequencing, comprising some 13 persistent and 20 or so newly diagnosed Graves' disease patients. Persistent Graves' disease patients in the clinical cohort had taken antithyroid drugs for 9.5 to 13 years on average. The paper as a whole reports these results and caveats: Lower TCR Shannon entropy and fewer highly expanded clones were observed in persistent Graves' disease patients than in newly diagnosed patients, which suggested clonal expansion. The authors noted that the small sample size was a limitation that may lower accuracy. Peripheral blood alone was examined, since thyroid tissue, which constituted the primary lesion, could not be accessed. A larger number of public clonotypes was shared among persistent patients (around 2,700) than among newly diagnosed patients (roughly 1,000). Only the TCR beta chain was sequenced and analyzed.

The library was generated by multiplex PCR. TCRdb shows the sequencer as Illumina HiSeq 4000. CDR3 regions were amplified by Arm-PCR with iRepertoire HTBI primers to construct TCR beta libraries. PCR products were gel purified before sequencing. Turning to the authors' computational methods: Gene usage analysis of CDR3 amino acid clonotypes relied on the 62 TRBV and around 13 TRBJ segments identified across samples. COPE and FqMerger were used to merge the filtered high-quality paired reads into contigs. BLAST was used to align contigs to the IMGT TRBV, TRBD and TRBJ reference genes, and CDR3 was defined following IMGT. Highly expanded clones were defined as clonotypes with a frequency above 0.1%. Shannon entropy served as the measure of repertoire diversity, while the Gini coefficient captured V-J evenness. Clonotypes shared by more than one individual were considered public. TCRdb cleaned the public reads at Q25 with fastp, built clones with MiXCR and kept in-frame beta chains. One record per CDR3 amino acid sequence lists the most common genes and DNA. The V and J calls reflect TCRdb's pipeline rather than the authors' work. Recorded for this sample are roughly 360,000 distinct CDR3 sequences; approximately 23% of them occurred a single time. In total, the top ten clones hold 28% of the sample.

A word on this clonotype: This receptor's antigen is unknown. Per-nucleotide qualities are absent, and no much larger clonotype sits a single base away.

Per the publication, the time point label means: persistent/refractory GD, antithyroid drugs over 5 years with positive TRAb. For both TCR sequencing and RNA sequencing, RNA was extracted from PBMCs using TRIzol. Graves' disease was diagnosed according to American Thyroid Association guidelines. The patients came from an endocrinology department in Xi'an, China. Each patient gave roughly 8.4 milliliters of peripheral blood, collected in an EDTA anticoagulant tube. Ficoll Paque Plus density gradient separation was used to isolate PBMCs, and no further T cell sorting was performed. An Agilent 2100 Bioanalyzer and agarose gel were used to check RNA quality, and a NanoDrop 2000 was used to measure RNA concentration. This receptor was obtained from a woman aged 40 to 50 with Graves disease. Donor details come from another sample of the same person, matched by shared clones. This sample comprised peripheral blood mononuclear cells (PBMCs), obtained when the disease was refractory, from a patient treated with antithyroid drugs.

The sequenced DNA is TGTGCCAGCAGCTTTGGGGCGTGGAGCGAGCAGTACTTC. This codes for CASSFGAWSEQYF. Rearrangement joined TRBV7-2 to TRBJ2-7; TRBD1 is possibly the D segment (5 matching bases). Looking up the germline V gene yields CDR1 SGHTA and CDR2 FQGNSA. Trimming at the junction amounts to 3 bases on V and 6 bases on J, and the germline ends lie 12 bases apart. The CDR3, cysteine through phenylalanine, is 13 amino acids long. The entry retains the CDR3 DNA only, 39 bases that are in frame from base 1.